Listed here are 8 T cell receptor beta chains from one sample, sequenced in a study of technical replicates of blood from several donors. Some clones are missing from TCRdb's copy, which holds only in-frame ones; the method was immunoSEQ multiplex PCR. The data hold about 93,000 clones, with roughly 96% observed a single time. Material for sequencing was T cells isolated from PBMCs. The receptor source for this set is a human donor in good health.

This rearrangement joins TRBV6-1 to TRBJ2-2, with D tentatively TRBD1 (6 bases). V dropped 7 bases and J dropped 3 bases, with 12 bases sitting between them. The CDR3 runs 14 residues. The germline gives CDR1 MNHNS, CDR2 SASEGT. This chain's CDR3 is CASILDRYTGELFF. The CDR3 bases are TGTGCCAGCATCTTGGACAGATACACCGGGGAGCTGTTTTTT.

The chain carries TRBV7-9 and TRBJ1-2; a weak D match, TRBD1 (5 bases). Germline V gives CDR1 SEHNR, CDR2 FQNEAQ (reference sequence). The CDR3 loop spans 15 amino acids. Trimming took 1 base from V and 6 from J, leaving 15 bases between them. CDR3 region: CASSLDNPGIDGYTF. CDR3 sequence (DNA): TGTGCCAGCAGCTTAGATAACCCAGGGATAGATGGCTACACCTTC.

This clone was recorded once. The chain joins TRBV19 to TRBJ1-2; D gene unclear. Deletions cut 3 bases from V and 6 bases from J, with 17 bases between. The CDR3 contains 15 residues. Germline V gene data show CDR1 as LNHDA and CDR2 as SQIVND (reference sequence). The CDR3 nucleotides are TGTGCCAGTAGTATTCAGAATCACTGGCTAGATGGCTACACCTTC. It codes for CASSIQNHWLDGYTF. The variable domain in full, with the rest retrieved from reference TRBV19 and TRBJ1-2, is DGGITQSPKYLFRKEGQNVTLSCEQNLNHDAMYWYRQDPGQGLRLIYYSQIVNDFQKGDIAEGYSVSREKKESFPLTVTSAQKNPTAFYLCASSIQNHWLDGYTFGSGTRLTVV.

The chain has TRBV28 and TRBJ2-7, with TRBD1 as a possible D gene (6 bases). Germline V gene data show CDR1 as MDHEN and CDR2 as SYDVKM. The CDR3 runs to 14 residues. V lost 8 bases, J lost 2 bases, and 16 bases lay in between. CDR3 coding DNA: TGTGCCAGCCGCCCGGGACATAAACCCTACGAGCAGTACTTC. Residues: CASRPGHKPYEQYF. Based on the CDR3 plus reference TRBV28 and TRBJ2-7, the full variable domain is DVKVTQSSRYLVKRTGEKVFLECVQDMDHENMFWYRQDPGLGLRLIYFSYDVKMKEKGDIPEGYSVSREKKERFSLILESASTNQTSMYLCASRPGHKPYEQYFGPGTRLTVT.

The chain has TRBV5-4 and TRBJ1-3; D may be TRBD1 (6 bases). This CDR3 comprises 16 residues. Germline V gene lookup returns CDR1 SGHNT and CDR2 YYREEE (reference sequence). V lost 0 bases and J lost 0, with 10 bases in between. CDR3 DNA: TGTGCCAGCAGCTTGGATCACAGGGTCTCTGGAAACACCATATATTTT. This sequence encodes CASSLDHRVSGNTIYF.

The V call is TRBV27, the J call TRBJ1-2; TRBD1 matches at 8 bases. CDR3 length: 17 residues. V trimming: 4 bases; J trimming: 2 bases; junction bases outside the gene matches: 12. CDR1 is MNHEY, CDR2 SMNVEV, per germline (reference sequence). The CDR3 here is CASSSTGGILVNYGYTF. In DNA, the CDR3 is TGTGCCAGCAGTTCAACAGGGGGAATATTAGTGAACTATGGCTACACCTTC.

The CDR3 bases are TGTGCCAGCAGCTTGGCTAGCGGGAGGGATGAGCAGTTCTTC. Its protein product is CASSLASGRDEQFF. This chain links TRBV7-9 with TRBJ2-1; 12 bases are a match to TRBD2. The CDR3 length is 14 residues. Germline V gives CDR1 SEHNR, CDR2 FQNEAQ (reference sequence). The ends lost 3 bases at V and 8 bases at J; junction bases unmatched: 2.

The V call is TRBV7-3, the J call TRBJ2-3; 9 nucleotides line up with TRBD2. From germline, CDR1 is SGHTA and CDR2 FQGTGA. The J segment lost 1 base and the V segment lost 1 base, leaving 12 bases of the junction unmatched. This CDR3 has 19 amino acids. The CDR3 sequence: CASSLKGGGALLGTDTQYF. The CDR3 bases are TGTGCCAGCAGCTTAAAAGGCGGGGGGGCCCTCTTAGGCACAGATACGCAGTATTTT.